This is a list of T cell receptor delta chains from one sample in a study of gamma-delta T cells after stem cell transplantation. TCRdb redid clone calling on the RT-PCR reads using CATT. The sample records about 3,000 delta-chain clones, roughly 9% being singletons. The source material was gamma-delta T cells. Receptor source: a human donor. It is not recorded whose cells these are; they may come from a transplant donor. The CDR3 runs from the conserved cysteine through the conserved F or W. D genes are given only for firm matches. The size field is filled for only some rows; it gives once, few, many or a size class.

>TRDV1|NA|NA|TRDJ1
TGTGCTCTTGGGGAACTAAGGCCCCCCACCTACCGAGTACCGGGGGCCGATAAACTCATCTTT
CALGELRPPTYRVPGADKLIF
>TRDV2|NA|large|TRDJ3
TGTGCCTGTGACAGGGGGTACCGAGGTGACTCCTGGGACACCCGACAGATGTTTTTC
CACDRGYRGDSWDTRQMFF
>TRDV2|NA|NA|TRDJ3
TGTGCCTGTGACGAGGCGGTGGATACTCGTAGGTCCTGGGACACCCGACAGATGTTTTTC
CACDEAVDTRRSWDTRQMFF
>TRDV2|TRDD3|few|TRDJ3
TGTGCCTGTGTATTACTGGGGGATCCCGGCTCCTGGGACACCCGGCAGATGTTTTTC
CACVLLGDPGSWDTRQMFF
>TRDV1|TRDD2|NA|TRDJ1
TGTGCTCTTGGGGAACTCCGGCCTTCCTTGGCGTACACCGATAAACTCATCTTT
CALGELRPSLAYTDKLIF
>TRDV2|TRDD3|medium-sized|TRDJ1
TGTGCCACTACACCGAGACGTGTACTGGGGGTGTTGGACACCGATAAACTCATCTTT
CATTPRRVLGVLDTDKLIF
>TRDV1|TRDD2|medium-sized|TRDJ1
TGTGCTCTTGGGGAACCCAACCGCCCTTCCTTCATCCCACTGTACACCGATAAACTCATCTTT
CALGEPNRPSFIPLYTDKLIF
>TRDV2|NA|NA|TRDJ1
TGTGCCTGTGACGCCCTAGTAGATACGGGGAAAAACACCGATAAACTCATCTTT
CACDALVDTGKNTDKLIF
>TRDV2|TRDD3|medium-sized|TRDJ3
TGTGCCTGTGACTCATTGTACTGGGGGACCAGCTCCTGGGACACCCGACAGATGTTTTTC
CACDSLYWGTSSWDTRQMFF
>TRDV1|TRDD3|medium-sized|TRDJ1
TGTGCTCTTGGGACAACTAAGCCCTCTCCTAGCTTTGTACTGGGGGATACGCCGAGTAAACTCATCTTT
CALGTTKPSPSFVLGDTPSKLIF
>TRDV2|TRDD3|few|TRDJ2
TGTGCCTGTGACAGAGTGGGGGATACCACAGCACAACTCTTCTTT
CACDRVGDTTAQLFF
>TRDV2|TRDD3|NA|TRDJ3
TGTGCCTGTGCTACCAAAACTGGGGGATACCCCGACTCCTGGGACACCCGACAGATGTTTTTC
CACATKTGGYPDSWDTRQMFF
>TRDV1|TRDD3|medium-sized|TRDJ1
TGTGCTCTTGGGGTCCCCTCATCTTGGGGGATACGCCCGTACACCGATAAACTCATCTTT
CALGVPSSWGIRPYTDKLIF
>TRDV2|NA|medium-sized|TRDJ3
TGTGCCTGTGACACCGCGACTCTGGGGATCCGCTCCTGGGACACCCGACAGATGTTTTTC
CACDTATLGIRSWDTRQMFF
>TRDV2|NA|large|TRDJ1
TGTGCCTGCACGGGGGAGAGCCTCAGGTACACCGATAAACTCATCTTT
CACTGESLRYTDKLIF
>TRDV1|NA|medium-sized|TRDJ1
TGTGCTCTTGGGACGTCAATGGGGCTTACCCCGTACACCGATAAACTCATCTTT
CALGTSMGLTPYTDKLIF
>TRDV1|TRDD3|medium-sized|TRDJ1
TGTGCTCTTGGGGAAATCCATGACTGGGGGATACGCCCCCGGGGCGATAAACTCATCTTT
CALGEIHDWGIRPRGDKLIF
>TRDV1|TRDD3|medium-sized|TRDJ1
TGTGCTCTTGGGGAACTGTCTACCCAGACTTACTGGGGGATAGGGACCGATAAACTCATCTTT
CALGELSTQTYWGIGTDKLIF
>TRDV2|TRDD3|large|TRDJ3
TGTGCCTGTGACACCGGATACGCCTGGGACACCCGACAGATGTTTTTC
CACDTGYAWDTRQMFF
>TRDV1|TRDD3|medium-sized|TRDJ2
TGTGCTCTTGGGGAACGGATTCTTTGGGGATACGCGTTGACAGCACAACTCTTCTTT
CALGERILWGYALTAQLFF
>TRDV1|TRDD3|NA|TRDJ2
TGTGCTCTTGGGGAACTTAGGTCGGACTGGGGGATACGCCAACGAGCACAACTCTTCTTT
CALGELRSDWGIRQRAQLFF
>TRDV2|TRDD3|large|TRDJ3
TGTGCCTGCGTTACGGGGATACGCAGCTGGGCCAGCTCCTGGGACACCCGACAGATGTTTTTC
CACVTGIRSWASSWDTRQMFF
>TRDV1|TRDD3|medium-sized|TRDJ1
TGTGCTCTTGGGGCCCCCTACGCCCGTTACTGGGGGACACCCATCCGGGGCGATAAACTCATCTTT
CALGAPYARYWGTPIRGDKLIF
>TRDV1|TRDD3|few|TRDJ2
TGTGCTCTTGGGGAACTTTTGGCCTATAACTGGGGGACCCGACCTTTGACAGCACAACTCTTCTTT
CALGELLAYNWGTRPLTAQLFF
>TRDV2|TRDD3|large|TRDJ1
TGTGCCTGTGACCTACTGGGGGACACCGATAAACTCATCTTT
CACDLLGDTDKLIF
>TRDV1|NA|NA|TRDJ1
TGTGCTCTTGGGGATCCGGATACTACGGCGGAGACCGATAAACTCATCTTT
CALGDPDTTAETDKLIF
>TRDV2|TRDD3|medium-sized|TRDJ3
TGTGCCTGTGACTCCTTTGCTGGGGGCCGTACCTCCTGGGACACCCGACAGATGTTTTTC
CACDSFAGGRTSWDTRQMFF
>TRDV2|NA|large|TRDJ1
TGTGCCTGTGACACCGGGACTTTAACCGATAAACTCATCTTT
CACDTGTLTDKLIF
>TRDV1|TRDD3|medium-sized|TRDJ3
TGTGCTCTTGGGGAACCACCCCGGGGATACGCCTCCTGGGACACCCGACAGATGTTTTTC
CALGEPPRGYASWDTRQMFF
>TRDV1|TRDD3|NA|TRDJ1
TGTGCTCTTGGGGAAATTTCCCGCCGATCAAGTACTGGGGGATACAAGGTTGCCGATAAACTCATCTTT
CALGEISRRSSTGGYKVADKLIF
>TRDV2|TRDD3|large|TRDJ2
TGTGCCTGTGACACCCTCGTACTGGGGGATACCCAAGGGTCTTTGACAGCACAACTCTTCTTT
CACDTLVLGDTQGSLTAQLFF
>TRDV2|TRDD3|few|TRDJ3
TGTGCCTGTGACACACTGGGGGATACCTGGGACACCCGACAGATGTTTTTC
CACDTLGDTWDTRQMFF
>TRDV1|TRDD3|medium-sized|TRDJ1
TGTGCTCTTGGGGTCCACCCAGGCGGGCGAGACTGGGGATGGGACACCGATAAACTCATCTTT
CALGVHPGGRDWGWDTDKLIF
>TRDV1|TRDD3|NA|TRDJ1
TGTGCTCTTGGGGAACTTTACCATCCCCCGTACTGGGGGATTTATACCGATAAACTCATCTTT
CALGELYHPPYWGIYTDKLIF
>TRAV29/DV5|TRDD3|NA|TRDJ1
TGTGCAGCAAGTGTGGGGGATTCTAACACCGATAAACTCATCTTT
CAASVGDSNTDKLIF
>TRDV2|TRDD3|NA|TRDJ2
TGTGCCTGTGACACCCACTGGGGGAGCCTGGGGGATACGCCTATCCTGACAGCACAACTCTTCTTT
CACDTHWGSLGDTPILTAQLFF